This T cell receptor (beta chain) is drawn from a study of post-analysis software for immune sequencing data. Study overall: Relapsing-remitting, secondary progressive and progressive-relapsing multiple sclerosis courses were included.

Notes on the study in general: Diversity measured as normalized Chao1 was significantly lower in multiple sclerosis patients than in controls. Same-batch preparations were strongly co-clustered by F measure.

Many counts were recorded for this clonotype. Antigen unknown. Built from TCR beta cDNA, the libraries had unique molecular identifiers in them. Around 500,000 cDNA molecules were obtained per 1 to 10 million input T cells. MiXCR was run by TCRdb on the PCR reads, yielding one entry per CDR3 protein. Seen here are roughly 200,000 distinct CDR3 sequences, over 25% observed once, and the top ten hold roughly 3.4%. Source material: blood. This clonotype was obtained from a girl between 2 and 17 years old with multiple sclerosis.

The CDR3 here is CASSLTVGGPLSYEQYF. DNA for the CDR3: TGTGCCAGCAGTCTGACCGTGGGGGGTCCCCTCTCCTACGAGCAGTACTTC. The chain uses TRBV7-6 and TRBJ2-7; perhaps TRBD2 as D (6 bases). Deletions cut 6 bases from V and 0 bases from J, with 21 bases between. CDR3 size: 17 residues. Germline V gene data show CDR1 as SGHVS and CDR2 as FNYEAQ.